Described below is a single T cell receptor beta chain sequence and its context. This clonotype was seen a handful of times. The specificity of this receptor is unknown. Base qualities are not provided; no much larger clone lies one nucleotide away. The CDR3 spans 15 residues, from the cysteine through the phenylalanine. Of all the DNA, just the CDR3 is kept, 45 bases in frame from base 1. V lost 3 bases and J lost 2 bases; the stretch between them is 11 bases long. The germline V gene (reference sequence) provides CDR1 LNHDA and CDR2 SQIVND. The record originates from a study of T-cell reconstitution after alpha-beta-depleted transplantation in children (dated by TCRdb to about 2016). General notes on the study: The study quantitatively tracked T-cell immune reconstitution after TCRalphabeta/CD19-depleted allogeneic hematopoietic cell transplantation in children using TCR repertoire profiling.

Receptor amplification or capture employed PCR. Sequencing was carried out with an Illumina HiSeq 2500. Molecular barcoding was employed in the preparation of TCR libraries, with unique molecular identifiers being used to normalize TCRbeta repertoire quantification. Through fastp at Q25 and MiXCR, TCRdb rebuilt clones from the public reads, retaining in-frame beta chains. Rows matching on CDR3 protein sequence are summarized as one entry with the most common DNA and genes. The sample includes roughly 500,000 distinct CDR3 sequences, with about 31% observed a single time. The ten biggest clones cover 2% to 3% of the sample.

Here the sequenced sample was PBMCs from the stem cell graft donor, taken from the stem cell graft. This receptor chain uses TRBV19 and TRBJ2-1, with the D gene not clear enough to name. The clonotype originates from a human donor who donated a stem cell graft to a child with aplastic anemia. In nucleotides, the sequence is TGTGCCAGTAGTATGCGAGATAAGCCCTACAATGAGCAGTTCTTC. Translated, this is CASSMRDKPYNEQFF.